Listed here are 6 T cell receptor beta chains from one sample, sequenced in a study of blood T cell repertoires in COVID-19. The protocol was immunoSEQ multiplex PCR, while the TCRdb copy is restricted to in-frame clones and leaves out a portion. The sample has some 160,000 clones; over 70% are singletons. Sequencing was performed on PBMCs or T cells enriched from blood (not recorded which). The receptors shown here come from a woman aged 55 to 70 who had recovered from COVID-19.

V and J are TRBV7-2 and TRBJ1-2; possibly TRBD1 for D (5 bases). This CDR3 has 16 residues. Germline V gives CDR1 SGHTA, CDR2 FQGNSA. Trimming removed 1 base from V and 3 bases from J, with 15 bases in between. CDR3 amino acids: CASSLVLSGGYYGYTF. The CDR3 nucleotides are TGTGCCAGCAGCTTAGTTCTGAGTGGGGGGTACTATGGCTACACCTTC.

This chain links TRBV3-1 (or the pseudogene TRBV3-2) with TRBJ1-5; D gene uncertain. The CDR3 is 15 amino acids. Trimming removed 1 base from V and 0 bases from J, with 7 bases in between. The V gene's germline CDR1 is LGHDT and CDR2 YNNKEL (reference sequence). CDR3 sequence reads: CASSQVPDSNQPQHF. The DNA for the CDR3 is TGTGCCAGCAGCCAAGTTCCAGATAGCAATCAGCCCCAGCATTTT.

The genes are TRBV9 and TRBJ2-3; 8 bases align to TRBD2. CDR3 size: 17 residues. The V segment lost 1 base and the J segment 1 base; nucleotides outside the gene matches: 8. Germline CDR1 reads SGDLS; CDR2 reads YYNGEE. CDR3 amino acids: CASSVSTGLARTDTQYF. The CDR3 nucleotides read TGTGCCAGCAGCGTAAGCACCGGACTAGCTCGCACAGATACGCAGTATTTT.

The count of this clone is one. V usage is TRBV19 and J usage is TRBJ1-5; D uncertain. The ends were cut back, 5 bases at V and 2 bases at J, with 13 bases in the middle. The CDR3 has 15 amino acids. Germline V gives CDR1 LNHDA, CDR2 SQIVND (reference sequence). The CDR3 DNA sequence: TGTGCCAGTAGTTCCATAGCGGCAGGCAATCAGCCCCAGCATTTT. Translated, it gives CASSSIAAGNQPQHF.

The genes are TRBV27 and TRBJ1-1, with D possibly TRBD1 on 6 matching bases. Trimming shortened V by 0 bases and J by 0 bases, and 8 bases separated the two germline ends. CDR1 and CDR2 from the germline V gene are MNHEY and SMNVEV (reference sequence). The CDR3 loop spans 15 amino acids. This CDR3 reads CASSLSGGMNTEAFF. The CDR3 nucleotides are TGTGCCAGCAGTTTATCAGGGGGAATGAACACTGAAGCTTTCTTT.

This chain joins TRBV2 and TRBJ1-6; no firm D call. Trimming left V 8 bases short and J 10 bases short, with 15 bases between. Per germline, CDR1 SNHLY and CDR2 FYNNEI. This CDR3 contains 13 residues. Here the CDR3 DNA reads TGTGCCAGCGGGCGGGAGGTTAGGTCACCCCTCCACTTT. This codes for CASGREVRSPLHF.